The entry below gives a single TCR beta chain sequence along with its context. The sample is drawn from a study of OX40 agonist ivuxolimab in advanced cancers. Germline CDR1 reads GTSNPN; CDR2 reads SVGIG (reference sequence). The CDR3 covers 13 residues. V was trimmed by 1 base and J by 7 bases, leaving 11 bases between them. Method: immunoSEQ multiplex PCR; TCRdb's copy keeps in-frame clones and lacks some. The repertoire holds under 75,000 clones, with about 90% as singletons. The rearrangement uses TRBV30 and TRBJ2-1; D is unresolved. The TCR comes from an adult with an advanced solid tumor such as melanoma, head and neck, liver or kidney cancer. The input for sequencing was CD4+ or CD8+ T cells sorted from blood, taken in a trial of the OX40 agonist ivuxolimab. The CDR3, as DNA: TGTGCCTGGAGTGACGGCAGGAGTAATGAGCAGTTCTTC. It is translated as CAWSDGRSNEQFF.